This T cell receptor (beta chain) was identified during a study of beta chain features in type 1 diabetes. Study information: On cell yields, gender and age, patients and healthy donors were similar. Study results and limitations: Sampled from patients, naive, central memory and Treg TCRB repertoires appeared more similar than those sampled from healthy donors. There was a moderate but significant shortening of TCRB CDR3s in all four CD4+ subsets of Type 1 diabetes patients.

The germline V and J ends were trimmed by 0 bases and 3 bases, with 18 bases remaining between them. Germline lookup yields CDR1 LNHNV and CDR2 YYDKDF (reference sequence). The length of the CDR3 is 17 residues. To note about this clone: Antigen specificity is unknown.

Of the isolated RNA, all was reverse transcribed, and so the sequenced material was expressed TCRB transcripts. Clones were read by immunoSEQ multiplex PCR, and TCRdb kept only the in-frame ones, dropping some. This table has roughly 170,000 clones, less than 15% appearing once. Post-sort purity exceeded 98% for all sorted populations. The source is a woman under 30 in good health. The chain carries TRBV15 and TRBJ2-7; the D gene is possibly TRBD2 (6 bases). The material sequenced was central memory CD4+ T cells from blood. CDR3 residues: CATSRDLRSGAIYEQYF. The CDR3 nucleotides read TGTGCCACCAGCAGAGACCTGAGATCGGGAGCGATCTACGAGCAGTACTTC. Together with reference TRBV15 and TRBJ2-7, the CDR3 gives the full variable domain: DAMVIQNPRYQVTQFGKPVTLSCSQTLNHNVMYWYQQKSSQAPKLLFHYYDKDFNNEADTPDNFQSRRPNTSFCFLDIRSPGLGDTAMYLCATSRDLRSGAIYEQYFGPGTRLTVT.